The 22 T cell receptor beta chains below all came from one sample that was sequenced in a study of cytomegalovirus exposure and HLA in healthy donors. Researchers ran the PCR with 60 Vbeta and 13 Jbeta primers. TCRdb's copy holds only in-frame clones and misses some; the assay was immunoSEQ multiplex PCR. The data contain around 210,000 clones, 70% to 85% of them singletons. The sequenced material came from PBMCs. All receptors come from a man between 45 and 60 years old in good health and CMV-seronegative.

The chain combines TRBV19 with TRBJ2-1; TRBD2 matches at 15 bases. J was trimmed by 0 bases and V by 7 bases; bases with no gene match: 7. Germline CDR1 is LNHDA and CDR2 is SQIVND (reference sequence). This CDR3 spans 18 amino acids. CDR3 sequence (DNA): TGTGCCAGTACTCTGGGACTAGCGGGAGGAGTCTCCTACAATGAGCAGTTCTTC. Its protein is CASTLGLAGGVSYNEQFF.

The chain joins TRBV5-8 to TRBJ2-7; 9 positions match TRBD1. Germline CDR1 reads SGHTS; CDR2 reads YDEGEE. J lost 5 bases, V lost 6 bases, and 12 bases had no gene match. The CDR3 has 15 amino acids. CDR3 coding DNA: TGTGCCAGCATCCCCCCGGGACAGGGAAATCACGAGCAGTACTTC. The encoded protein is CASIPPGQGNHEQYF.

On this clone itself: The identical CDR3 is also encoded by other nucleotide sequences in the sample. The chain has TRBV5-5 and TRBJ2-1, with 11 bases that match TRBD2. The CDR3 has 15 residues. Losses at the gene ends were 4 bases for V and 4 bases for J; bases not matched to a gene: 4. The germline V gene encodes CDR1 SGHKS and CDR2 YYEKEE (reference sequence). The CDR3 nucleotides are TGTGCCAGCAGCCCCTGGACTAGCGGGTACAATGAGCAGTTCTTC. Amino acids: CASSPWTSGYNEQFF.

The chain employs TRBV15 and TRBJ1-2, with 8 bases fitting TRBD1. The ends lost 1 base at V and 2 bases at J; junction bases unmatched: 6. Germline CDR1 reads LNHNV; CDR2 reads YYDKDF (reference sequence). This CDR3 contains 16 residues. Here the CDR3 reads CATSRAGTGGNYGYTF. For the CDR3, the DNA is TGTGCCACCAGCAGAGCCGGAACAGGGGGGAACTATGGCTACACCTTC.

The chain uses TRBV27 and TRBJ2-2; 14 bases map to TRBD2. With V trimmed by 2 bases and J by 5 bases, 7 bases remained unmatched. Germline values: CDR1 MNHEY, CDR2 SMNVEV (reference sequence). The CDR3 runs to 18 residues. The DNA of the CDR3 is TGTGCCAGCAGTTTAAGTAGACTAGCGGGAGGGTTAACCGGGGAGCTGTTTTTT. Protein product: CASSLSRLAGGLTGELFF.

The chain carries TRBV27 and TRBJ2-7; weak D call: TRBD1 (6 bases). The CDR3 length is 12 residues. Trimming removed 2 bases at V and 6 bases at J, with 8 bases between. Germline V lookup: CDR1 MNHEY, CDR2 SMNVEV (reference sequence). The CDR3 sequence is CASSLEGGEQYF. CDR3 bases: TGTGCCAGCAGTTTAGAAGGGGGCGAGCAGTACTTC.

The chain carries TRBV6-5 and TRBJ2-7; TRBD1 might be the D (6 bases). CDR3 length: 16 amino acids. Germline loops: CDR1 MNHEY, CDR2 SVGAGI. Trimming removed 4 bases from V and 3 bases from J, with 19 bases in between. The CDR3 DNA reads TGTGCCAGCAGTTCCCCGCGGCGACAGGCTAACTACGAGCAGTACTTC. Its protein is CASSSPRRQANYEQYF.

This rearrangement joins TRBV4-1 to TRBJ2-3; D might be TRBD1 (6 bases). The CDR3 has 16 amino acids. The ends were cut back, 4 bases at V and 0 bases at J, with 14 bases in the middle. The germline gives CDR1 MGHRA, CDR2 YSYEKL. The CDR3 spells CASSRPGQRSTDTQYF. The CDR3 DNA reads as TGCGCCAGCAGCCGACCCGGACAGAGAAGCACAGATACGCAGTATTTT.

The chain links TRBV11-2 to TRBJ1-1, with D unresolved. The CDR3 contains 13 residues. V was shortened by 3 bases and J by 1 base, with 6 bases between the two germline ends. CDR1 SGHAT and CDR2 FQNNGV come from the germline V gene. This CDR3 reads CASSFWRNTEAFF. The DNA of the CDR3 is TGTGCCAGCAGCTTCTGGAGGAACACTGAAGCTTTCTTT.

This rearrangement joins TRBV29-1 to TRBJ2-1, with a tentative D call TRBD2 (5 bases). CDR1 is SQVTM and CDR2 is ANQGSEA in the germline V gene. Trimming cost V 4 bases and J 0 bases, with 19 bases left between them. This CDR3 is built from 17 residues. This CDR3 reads CSVGGKTARGSYNEQFF. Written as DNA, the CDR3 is TGCAGCGTTGGAGGGAAGACCGCCAGAGGCTCCTACAATGAGCAGTTCTTC.

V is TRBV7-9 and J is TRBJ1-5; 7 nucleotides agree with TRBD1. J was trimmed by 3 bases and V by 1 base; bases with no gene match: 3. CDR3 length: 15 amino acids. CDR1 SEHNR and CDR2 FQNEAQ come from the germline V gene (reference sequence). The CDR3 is CASSLGQGDNQPQHF. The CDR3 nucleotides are TGTGCCAGCAGCTTAGGACAGGGAGACAATCAGCCCCAGCATTTT.

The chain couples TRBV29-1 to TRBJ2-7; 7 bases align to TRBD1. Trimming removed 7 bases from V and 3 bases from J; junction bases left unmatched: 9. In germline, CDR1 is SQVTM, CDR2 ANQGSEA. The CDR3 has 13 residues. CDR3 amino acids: CSAWVGGVYEQYF. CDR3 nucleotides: TGCAGCGCATGGGTAGGGGGCGTCTACGAGCAGTACTTC.

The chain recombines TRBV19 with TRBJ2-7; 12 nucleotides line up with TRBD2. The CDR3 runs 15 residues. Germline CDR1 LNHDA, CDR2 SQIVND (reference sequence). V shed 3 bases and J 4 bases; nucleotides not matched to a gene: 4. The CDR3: CASSILGLAGYEQYF. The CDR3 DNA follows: TGTGCCAGTAGTATTCTGGGACTAGCGGGTTACGAGCAGTACTTC.

DNA of the CDR3: TGTGCCAGCAGTTACTCGTGGGGCGCAACCTACGAGCAGTACTTC. This sequence encodes CASSYSWGATYEQYF. This chain connects TRBV6-5 to TRBJ2-7, with D maybe TRBD1 (5 bases). The CDR3 length is 15 residues. V dropped 0 bases and J dropped 2 bases, with 11 bases sitting between them. CDR1 MNHEY and CDR2 SVGAGI come from the germline V gene.

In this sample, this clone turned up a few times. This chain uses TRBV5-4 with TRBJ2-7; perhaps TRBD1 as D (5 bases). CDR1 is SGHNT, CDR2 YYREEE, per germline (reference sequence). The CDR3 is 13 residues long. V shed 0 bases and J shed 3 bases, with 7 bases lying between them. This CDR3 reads CASSLEQVYEQYF. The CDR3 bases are TGTGCCAGCAGCTTGGAACAGGTCTACGAGCAGTACTTC.

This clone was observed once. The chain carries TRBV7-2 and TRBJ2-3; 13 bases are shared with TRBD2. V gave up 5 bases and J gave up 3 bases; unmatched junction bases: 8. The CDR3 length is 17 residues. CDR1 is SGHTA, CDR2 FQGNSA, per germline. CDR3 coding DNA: TGTGCCAGCAGCCCTAGACTAGCGGGAGGCGCAACAGATACGCAGTATTTT. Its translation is CASSPRLAGGATDTQYF.

The CDR3 is CAWSPAAPYNSPLHF. The CDR3 DNA follows: TGTGCCTGGAGTCCCGCGGCTCCCTATAATTCACCCCTCCACTTT. The V gene is TRBV30, the J gene TRBJ1-6; D not certain. This CDR3 has 15 residues. Germline lookup yields CDR1 GTSNPN and CDR2 SVGIG (reference sequence). The ends were cut back, 2 bases at V and 2 bases at J, with 10 bases in the middle. The entire variable domain, with the rest obtained from reference TRBV30 and TRBJ1-6, is as follows: SQTIHQWPATLVQPVGSPLSLECTVEGTSNPNLYWYRQAAGRGLQLLFYSVGIGQISSEVPQNLSASRPQDRQFILSSKKLLLSDSGFYLCAWSPAAPYNSPLHFGNGTRLTVT.

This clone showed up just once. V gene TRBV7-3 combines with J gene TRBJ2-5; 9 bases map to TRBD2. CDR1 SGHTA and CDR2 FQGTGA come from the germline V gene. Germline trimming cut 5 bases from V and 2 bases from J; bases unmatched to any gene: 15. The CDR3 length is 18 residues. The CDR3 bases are TGTGCCAGCAGCCTAGGAGGGACTAGCTTAAATAAGCAAGAGACCCAGTACTTC. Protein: CASSLGGTSLNKQETQYF.

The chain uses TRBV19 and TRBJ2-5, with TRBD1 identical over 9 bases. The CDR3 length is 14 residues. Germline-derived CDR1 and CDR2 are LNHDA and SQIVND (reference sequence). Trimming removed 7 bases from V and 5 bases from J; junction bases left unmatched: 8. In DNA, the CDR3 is TGTGCCAGTATGGAACAGGGGGCTTCGGAGACCCAGTACTTC. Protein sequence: CASMEQGASETQYF.

CDR3 loop: CATLGLANEQYF. The CDR3 region has the DNA TGTGCCACCCTGGGACTAGCAAACGAGCAGTACTTC. V usage is TRBV27 and J usage is TRBJ2-7, with 9 bases aligning to TRBD2. The CDR3 consists of 12 residues. Per germline, CDR1 MNHEY and CDR2 SMNVEV (reference sequence). Trimming at V came to 10 bases and at J to 5 bases, leaving 6 bases not matched to a gene.

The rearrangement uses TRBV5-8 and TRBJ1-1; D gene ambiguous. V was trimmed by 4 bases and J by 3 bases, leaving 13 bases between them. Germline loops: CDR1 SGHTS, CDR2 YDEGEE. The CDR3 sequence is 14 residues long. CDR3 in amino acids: CASSIGGIDTEAFF. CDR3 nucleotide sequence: TGTGCCAGCAGCATCGGCGGGATAGACACTGAAGCTTTCTTT.

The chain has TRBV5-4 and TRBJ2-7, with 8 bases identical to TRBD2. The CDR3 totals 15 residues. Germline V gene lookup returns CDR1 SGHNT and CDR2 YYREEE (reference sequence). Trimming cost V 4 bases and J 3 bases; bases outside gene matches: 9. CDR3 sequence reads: CASSRRGAGGYEQYF. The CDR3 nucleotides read TGTGCCAGCAGCCGCCGGGGGGCGGGGGGCTACGAGCAGTACTTC.